This record covers a single T cell receptor (beta chain). Antigen specificity is unknown. The sample belongs to a study of CD8+ T cells in alopecia areata. Study overall: Severity was scored as percentage of affected scalp area in treated patients. Broader study findings: Administration of tofacitinib significantly diminished scalp clonality and expanded CD8+ clones within the top 100. Higher clonality than in normal scalp was seen in lesional scalp, especially alopecia totalis/universalis. In scalp and blood, many expanded lesional clones persisted during tofacitinib.

cDNA reverse transcribed from extracted RNA served as the sequencing template. Sequencing was performed with immunoSEQ multiplex PCR; in TCRdb, only in-frame clones are kept and a portion is missing. The sample has roughly 120,000 clones; 58% are singletons. The V segment lost 5 bases and the J segment 2 bases; nucleotides outside the gene matches: 14. This CDR3 has 17 amino acids. The germline CDR1 and CDR2 sequences are SGHTA and FQGNSA. Indicated treatment: oral pan-JAK inhibitor, 5-10 mg twice daily. The sequence derives from a human donor with alopecia areata. Material: CD8+ T cells sorted from blood, obtained at week 4, from a patient treated with tofacitinib. The chain has TRBV7-2 and TRBJ2-7, with 8 bases matching TRBD2. This CDR3 reads CASSLPIRSGDPYEQYF. The CDR3 bases are TGTGCCAGCAGCCTACCCATCCGTAGCGGGGACCCCTACGAGCAGTACTTC.